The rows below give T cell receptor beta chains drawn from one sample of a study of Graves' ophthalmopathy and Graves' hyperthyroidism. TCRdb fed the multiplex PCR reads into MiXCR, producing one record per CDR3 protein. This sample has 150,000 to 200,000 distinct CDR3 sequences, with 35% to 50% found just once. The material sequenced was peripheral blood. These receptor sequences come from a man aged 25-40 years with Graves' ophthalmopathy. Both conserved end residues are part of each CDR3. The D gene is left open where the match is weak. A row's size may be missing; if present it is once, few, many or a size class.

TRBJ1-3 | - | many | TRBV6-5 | TGTGCCAGCAGTTACTCGAATAGGGGCAACGGAAACACCATATATTTT | CASSYSNRGNGNTIYF
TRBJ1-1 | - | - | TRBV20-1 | TGCAGTGCCCCGACACTGAACACTGAAGCTTTCTTT | CSAPTLNTEAFF
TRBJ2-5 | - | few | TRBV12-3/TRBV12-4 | TGTGCCAGCAGTTTGGGTTGGGCCGCGTGGAGTAGAGAAGAGACCCAGTACTTC | CASSLGWAAWSREETQYF
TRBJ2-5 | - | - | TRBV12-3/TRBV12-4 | TGTGCCAGCAGTATCGTAGAGACCCAGTACTTC | CASSIVETQYF
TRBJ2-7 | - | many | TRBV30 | TGTGCCTGGACGCAGGGGAATGAGCAGTACTTC | CAWTQGNEQYF
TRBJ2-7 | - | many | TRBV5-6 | TGTGCCAGCACCGTTGGCCATCGACAGATCTCCTACGAGCAGTACTTC | CASTVGHRQISYEQYF
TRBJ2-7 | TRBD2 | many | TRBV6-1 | TGTGCCAGCAGTGAAGCGGGGGGGGGGTACGAGCAGTACTTC | CASSEAGGGYEQYF
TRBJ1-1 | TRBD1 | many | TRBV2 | TGTGCCAGCACTGGGACAGGGGCCGTCCCTGAAGCTTTCTTT | CASTGTGAVPEAFF
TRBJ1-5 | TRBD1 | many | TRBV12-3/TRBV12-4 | TGTGCCAGCAGGGTGACAGGGGGCGAGAAGGAGCCCCAGCATTTT | CASRVTGGEKEPQHF
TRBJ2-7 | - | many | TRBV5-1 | TGCGCCAGCGGACTAACAGAGACCTACGAGCAGTACTTC | CASGLTETYEQYF
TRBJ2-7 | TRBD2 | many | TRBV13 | TGTGCCAGCAGCTCCCGGAAGGGACTAGCGGGTAGCTACGAGCAGTACTTC | CASSSRKGLAGSYEQYF
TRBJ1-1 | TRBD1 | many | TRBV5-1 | TGCGCCAGCAGCCCCGACTTGCGGACAGGGGGAGCGGCTTTCTTT | CASSPDLRTGGAAFF
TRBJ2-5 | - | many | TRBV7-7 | TGTGCTAGCAGCCGAGCTAACGGGAGAGAAGAGACCCAGTACTTC | CASSRANGREETQYF
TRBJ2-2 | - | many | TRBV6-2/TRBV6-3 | TGTGCCAGCAGTTTTGTTCGGGACAAGAACACCGGGGAGCTGTTTTTT | CASSFVRDKNTGELFF
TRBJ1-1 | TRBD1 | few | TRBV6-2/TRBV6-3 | TGTGCCAGCAGTACAGGGGACGGGCGCAACACTGAAGCTTTCTTT | CASSTGDGRNTEAFF
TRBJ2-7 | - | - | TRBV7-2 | TGTGCCAGCAGCCAAGTGACAGCTTCCTACGAGCAGTACTTC | CASSQVTASYEQYF
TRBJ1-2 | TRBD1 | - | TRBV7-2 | TGTGCCAGCAGCTCGACCCAGGACAGGGCCTATGGCTACACCTTC | CASSSTQDRAYGYTF
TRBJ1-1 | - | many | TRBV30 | TGTGCCTGGAGCCTTGCAGCTTCTGAAGCTTTCTTT | CAWSLAASEAFF
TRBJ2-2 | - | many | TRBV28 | TGTGCCAGCAGTTTTTTGGGGGCCTCCAACACCGGGGAGCTGTTTTTT | CASSFLGASNTGELFF
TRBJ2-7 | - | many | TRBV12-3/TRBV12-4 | TGTGCCAGCAGTTTAGCAGAAGCGCTAAGCAAGCAGTACTTC | CASSLAEALSKQYF
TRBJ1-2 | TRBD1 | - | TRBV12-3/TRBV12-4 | TGTGCCAGCAGCGCCTTCGACAGGGGTCGGTATGGCTACACCTTC | CASSAFDRGRYGYTF
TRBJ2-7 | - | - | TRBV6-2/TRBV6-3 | TGTGCCAGCAGAAGGGACATTCCCGCCTACGAGCAGTACTTC | CASRRDIPAYEQYF
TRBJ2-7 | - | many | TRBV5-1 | TGCGCCAGCAGCTTGGGCGCAGCCAGCTACGAGCAGTACTTC | CASSLGAASYEQYF
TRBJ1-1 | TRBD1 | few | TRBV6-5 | TGTGCCAGCAGTTACTCGACAGGGGCCACTGAAGCTTTCTTT | CASSYSTGATEAFF
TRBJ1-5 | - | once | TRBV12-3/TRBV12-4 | TGTGCCAGCAGTTTATCCGGCCGACTGGGGAATCAGCCCCAGCATTTT | CASSLSGRLGNQPQHF
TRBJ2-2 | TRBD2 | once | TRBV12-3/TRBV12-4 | TGTGCCAGCAAACCCGATCAAGGTAGCGGGGAGGTCACCGGGGAGCTGTTTTTT | CASKPDQGSGEVTGELFF
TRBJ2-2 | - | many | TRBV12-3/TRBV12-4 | TGTGCCAGCAGCCCCGGTCGGCAGAACACCGGGGAGCTGTTTTTT | CASSPGRQNTGELFF